This T cell receptor (beta chain) was obtained from a study of shared clonotypes between healthy human individuals. This clone was counted only a few times. Clones were read by immunoSEQ multiplex PCR, and TCRdb kept only the in-frame ones, dropping some. The table records millions of clones, around 94% of them present only once. The CDR3 totals 16 residues. The germline gives CDR1 SGHVS, CDR2 FNYEAQ. Unmatched junction bases numbered 15, after V lost 4 bases and J lost 7 bases. The sequence was collected from a man in his late teens or twenties in good health. Sequenced material: naive CD4+ T cells sorted from blood. Subset noted: CD45RA+ positively selected. V usage is TRBV7-6 and J usage is TRBJ2-7, with TRBD2 identical over 8 bases. The CDR3 coding sequence is TGTGCCAGCAGCTCAGATGACTCTGCGGGGGGAAGAGAGCAGTACTTC. Translating it yields CASSSDDSAGGREQYF.